This T cell receptor beta chain is from a study of blood T cell repertoires in COVID-19. Looking at the study overall: Acute and convalescent COVID-19 specimens originated in the United States, Italy and Spain.

The method was immunoSEQ multiplex PCR; TCRdb's version includes in-frame clones alone and lacks a portion of them. The sample has under 300,000 clones, more than 85% seen once. Among Cohort 3 donors, those recovered had two negative PCRs, clearance, or symptom resolution. The TCR was taken from a woman in her forties or fifties who had recovered from COVID-19. The sample consisted of PBMCs or T cells enriched from blood (not recorded which).

CDR3 sequence: CASTLLSGGSSYNEQFF. DNA of the CDR3: TGTGCCAGCACCCTACTATCCGGAGGGAGCTCCTACAATGAGCAGTTCTTC. The chain employs TRBV28 and TRBJ2-1, with TRBD2 as a possible D gene (6 bases). Germline V gene sequence: CDR1 MDHEN, CDR2 SYDVKM. The CDR3 is made up of 17 amino acids. V was trimmed by 7 bases and J by 0 bases, leaving 19 bases between them.